The rows below give T cell receptor beta chains drawn from one sample of a study of T cells in Graves' hyperthyroidism and ophthalmopathy. Each CDR3 protein gets one entry after TCRdb re-called the multiplex PCR reads with MiXCR. The sample holds around 350,000 distinct CDR3 sequences, about a sixth seen once. Sequencing was done on a sample of blood. Receptors were obtained from a woman aged 25 to 45 with Graves' hyperthyroidism that later progressed to Graves' ophthalmopathy. The CDR3 runs from the conserved cysteine through the conserved F or W. D genes are given only for firm matches. Some rows have no size entry. The others give once, few or many, or a class for an expanded clone.

d_gene	j_gene	v_gene	abundance	CDR3aa	CDR3nt
TRBD2	TRBJ2-1	TRBV5-6	NA	CASSPYLTSGIHYNEQFF	TGTGCCAGCAGCCCCTACCTGACTAGCGGGATACACTACAATGAGCAGTTCTTC
NA	TRBJ2-7	TRBV7-2	NA	CASSSRDKGLYEQYF	TGTGCCAGCAGCTCCCGGGACAAGGGACTGTACGAGCAGTACTTC
NA	TRBJ1-1	TRBV7-9	many	CASSLGGANTEAFF	TGTGCCAGCAGCTTAGGCGGAGCCAACACTGAAGCTTTCTTT
NA	TRBJ2-7	TRBV7-9	NA	CASSSGGPSYEQYF	TGTGCCAGCAGCTCCGGAGGCCCCTCCTACGAGCAGTACTTC
NA	TRBJ1-1	TRBV10-3	many	CAISESTVVNTEAFF	TGTGCCATCAGTGAGTCCACAGTGGTGAACACTGAAGCTTTCTTT
NA	TRBJ2-3	TRBV5-8	many	CASSLTRGGRDTDTQYF	TGTGCCAGCAGCTTGACAAGAGGCGGCAGGGACACAGATACGCAGTATTTT
NA	TRBJ2-7	TRBV12-3/TRBV12-4	many	CASSRTVLRQYF	TGTGCCAGCAGTAGGACAGTATTGAGGCAGTACTTC
TRBD2	TRBJ2-5	TRBV3-1	many	CASSQVILAGAETQYF	TGTGCCAGCAGCCAAGTAATACTAGCGGGGGCGGAGACCCAGTACTTC
NA	TRBJ2-1	TRBV4-1	NA	CASSPELTGLSYNEQFF	TGCGCCAGCAGCCCTGAATTGACAGGACTATCCTACAATGAGCAGTTCTTC
NA	TRBJ2-5	TRBV2	many	CASSEGGGQETQYF	TGTGCCAGCAGTGAAGGCGGCGGCCAAGAGACCCAGTACTTC
TRBD1	TRBJ2-7	TRBV2	NA	CASSEVDREGVEQYF	TGTGCCAGCAGTGAAGTGGACAGGGAAGGAGTCGAGCAGTACTTC
NA	TRBJ1-2	TRBV2	few	CASSDTSGDGYTF	TGTGCCAGCAGCGACACGTCAGGGGATGGCTACACCTTC
TRBD2	TRBJ2-1	TRBV7-9	NA	CASSLVAGAGYNEQFF	TGTGCCAGCAGCTTAGTCGCGGGAGCTGGTTACAATGAGCAGTTCTTC
NA	TRBJ2-3	TRBV6-2/TRBV6-3	many	CATRGRGKAGTDTQYF	TGTGCCACGAGGGGCAGGGGCAAGGCTGGCACAGATACGCAGTATTTT
TRBD1	TRBJ2-7	TRBV29-1	NA	CSAWDRNYEQYF	TGCAGCGCCTGGGACAGAAACTACGAGCAGTACTTC